A single count supports the clone carrying this T cell receptor beta chain. This sample is part of a study of OX40 agonist ivuxolimab in advanced cancers. Here immunoSEQ multiplex PCR was the method, and the copy in TCRdb shows in-frame clones only, minus some. The data show about 79,000 clones, with about 95% seen just once and 9.6% held by the top ten. Trimming at V came to 6 bases and at J to 2 bases, leaving 7 bases not matched to a gene. Germline V gene sequence: CDR1 MDHEN, CDR2 SYDVKM. CDR3 length equals 15 residues. This clonotype was obtained from an adult with an advanced solid tumor such as melanoma, head and neck, liver or kidney cancer. This chain joins TRBV28 and TRBJ2-3; 8 bases are a match to TRBD1. The sequencing here drew on CD4+ or CD8+ T cells sorted from blood, taken in a trial of the OX40 agonist ivuxolimab. The chain's CDR3 is CASSLGQEPTDTQYF. The DNA of the CDR3 is TGTGCCAGCAGCCTGGGACAGGAGCCCACAGATACGCAGTATTTT.